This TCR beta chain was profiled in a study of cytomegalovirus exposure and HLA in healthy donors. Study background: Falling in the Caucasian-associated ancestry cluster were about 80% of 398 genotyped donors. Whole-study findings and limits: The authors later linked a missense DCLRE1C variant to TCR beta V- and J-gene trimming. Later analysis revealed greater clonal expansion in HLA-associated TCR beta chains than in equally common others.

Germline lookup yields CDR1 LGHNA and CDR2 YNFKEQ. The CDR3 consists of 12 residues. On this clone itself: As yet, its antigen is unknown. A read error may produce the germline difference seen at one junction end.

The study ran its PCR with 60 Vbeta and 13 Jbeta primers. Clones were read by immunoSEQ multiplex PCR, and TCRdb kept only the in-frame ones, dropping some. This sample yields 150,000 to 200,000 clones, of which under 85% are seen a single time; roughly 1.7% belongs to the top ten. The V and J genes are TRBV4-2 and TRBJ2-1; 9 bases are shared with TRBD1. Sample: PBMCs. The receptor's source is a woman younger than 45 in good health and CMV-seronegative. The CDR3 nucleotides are TGTGCCAGCAGCCAAGGGTGGGACAGGGTAATCTTC. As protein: CASSQGWDRVIF.